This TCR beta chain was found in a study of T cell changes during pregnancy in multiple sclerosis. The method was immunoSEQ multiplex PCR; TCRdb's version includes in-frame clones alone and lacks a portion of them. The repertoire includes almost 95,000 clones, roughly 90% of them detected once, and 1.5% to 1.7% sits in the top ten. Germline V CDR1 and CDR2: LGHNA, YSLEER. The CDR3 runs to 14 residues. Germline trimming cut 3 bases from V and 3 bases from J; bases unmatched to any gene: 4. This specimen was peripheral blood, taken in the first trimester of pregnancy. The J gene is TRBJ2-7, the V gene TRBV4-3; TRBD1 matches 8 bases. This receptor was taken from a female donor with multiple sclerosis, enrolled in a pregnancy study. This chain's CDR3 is CASSQMTGDYEQYF. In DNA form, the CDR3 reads TGCGCCAGCAGCCAGATGACAGGGGACTACGAGCAGTACTTC.